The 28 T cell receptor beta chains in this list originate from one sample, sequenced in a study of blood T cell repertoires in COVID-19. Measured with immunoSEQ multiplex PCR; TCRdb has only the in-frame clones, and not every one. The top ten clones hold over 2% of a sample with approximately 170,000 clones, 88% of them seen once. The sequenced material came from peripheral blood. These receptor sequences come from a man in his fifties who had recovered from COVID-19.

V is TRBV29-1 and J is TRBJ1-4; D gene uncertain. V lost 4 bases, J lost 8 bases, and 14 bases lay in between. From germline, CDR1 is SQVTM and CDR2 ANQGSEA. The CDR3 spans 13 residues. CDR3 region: CSVGEAVREKLFF. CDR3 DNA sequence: TGCAGCGTTGGGGAGGCAGTCAGGGAAAAACTGTTTTTT.

The CDR3 DNA is TGTGCCAGCAGTGAAGCTGGAGGGGGCGCGTCAACCCAGCCCCAGCATTTT. Amino acid sequence: CASSEAGGGASTQPQHF. This sequence joins TRBV6-1 and TRBJ1-5, with 7 bases lining up with TRBD1. V was clipped by 0 bases and J by 7 bases; unmatched bases: 12. The germline V gene has CDR1 MNHNS and CDR2 SASEGT. The CDR3 sequence is 17 residues long.

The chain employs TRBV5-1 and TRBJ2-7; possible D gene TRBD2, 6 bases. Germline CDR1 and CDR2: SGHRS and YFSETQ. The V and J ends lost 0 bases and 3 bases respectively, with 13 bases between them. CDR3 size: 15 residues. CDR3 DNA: TGCGCCAGCAGCTTGGTCCCTGAGACTAGCTACGAGCAGTACTTC. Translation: CASSLVPETSYEQYF.

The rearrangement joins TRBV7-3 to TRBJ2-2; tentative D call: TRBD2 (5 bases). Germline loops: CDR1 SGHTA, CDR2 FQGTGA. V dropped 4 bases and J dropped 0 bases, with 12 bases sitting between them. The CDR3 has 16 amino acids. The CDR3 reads CASSSQSGTNTGELFF. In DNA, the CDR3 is TGTGCCAGCAGCTCCCAGTCCGGGACGAACACCGGGGAGCTGTTTTTT.

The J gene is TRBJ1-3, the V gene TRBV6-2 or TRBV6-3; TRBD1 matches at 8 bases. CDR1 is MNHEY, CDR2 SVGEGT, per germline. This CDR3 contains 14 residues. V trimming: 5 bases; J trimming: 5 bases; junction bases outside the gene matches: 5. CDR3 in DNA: TGTGCCAGCAGTCTCGGACAGGGTCGAAACACCATATATTTT. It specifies CASSLGQGRNTIYF.

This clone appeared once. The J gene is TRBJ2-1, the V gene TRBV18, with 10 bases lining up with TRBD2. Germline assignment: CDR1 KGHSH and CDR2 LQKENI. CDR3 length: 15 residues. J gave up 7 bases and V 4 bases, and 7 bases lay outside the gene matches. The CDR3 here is CASSQPSGSLNEQFF. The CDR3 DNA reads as TGTGCCAGCTCACAGCCTAGCGGGAGCTTAAATGAGCAGTTCTTC. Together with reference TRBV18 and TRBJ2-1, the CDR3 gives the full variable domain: NAGVMQNPRHLVRRRGQEARLRCSPMKGHSHVYWYRQLPEEGLKFMVYLQKENIIDESGMPKERFSAEFPKEGPSILRIQQVVRGDSAAYFCASSQPSGSLNEQFFGPGTRLTVL.

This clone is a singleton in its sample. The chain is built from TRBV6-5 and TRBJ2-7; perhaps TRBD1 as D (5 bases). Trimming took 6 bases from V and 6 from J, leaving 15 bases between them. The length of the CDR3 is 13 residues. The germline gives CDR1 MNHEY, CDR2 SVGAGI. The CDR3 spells CASSIRGSLEQYF. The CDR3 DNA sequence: TGTGCCAGCAGCATAAGGGGTTCCCTCGAGCAGTACTTC.

In DNA, the CDR3 is TGTGCCAGCAGGCGAACTAGCCGGGGGACAGATACGCAGTATTTT. This codes for CASRRTSRGTDTQYF. The rearrangement links TRBV7-6 to TRBJ2-3; D possibly corresponds to TRBD2 (6 bases). The germline CDR1 and CDR2 sequences are SGHVS and FNYEAQ. V gave up 6 bases and J gave up 3 bases, with 16 bases separating them. The CDR3 is made up of 15 amino acids.

CDR3 coding DNA: TGTGCCAGCAGCTTAGTCGATGGGACACCTTCCTACGAGCAGTACTTC. Its protein product is CASSLVDGTPSYEQYF. The rearrangement uses TRBV7-2 and TRBJ2-7, with D maybe TRBD1 (6 bases). Trimming left V 1 base short and J 1 base short, with 14 bases between. Germline CDR1 and CDR2: SGHTA and FQGNSA. The CDR3 has 16 amino acids.

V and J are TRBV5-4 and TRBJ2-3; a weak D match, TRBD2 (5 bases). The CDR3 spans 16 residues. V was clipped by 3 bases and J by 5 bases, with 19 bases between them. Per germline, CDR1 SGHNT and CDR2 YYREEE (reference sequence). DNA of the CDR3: TGTGCCAGCAGCTCCCTGGCCGTGAGGGTTGGAGATACGCAGTATTTT. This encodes CASSSLAVRVGDTQYF.

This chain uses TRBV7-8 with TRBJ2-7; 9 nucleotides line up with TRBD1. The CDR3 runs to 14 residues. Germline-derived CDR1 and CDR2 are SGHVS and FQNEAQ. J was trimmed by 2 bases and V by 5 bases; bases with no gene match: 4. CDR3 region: CASSPDRGAYEQYF. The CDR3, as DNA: TGTGCCAGCAGCCCCGACAGGGGGGCCTACGAGCAGTACTTC.

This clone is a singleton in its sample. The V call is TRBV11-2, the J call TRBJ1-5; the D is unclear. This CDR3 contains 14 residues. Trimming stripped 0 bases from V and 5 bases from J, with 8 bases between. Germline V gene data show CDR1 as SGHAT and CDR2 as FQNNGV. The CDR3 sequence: CASSLDGVDQPQHF. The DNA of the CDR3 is TGTGCCAGCAGCTTAGATGGAGTGGATCAGCCCCAGCATTTT.

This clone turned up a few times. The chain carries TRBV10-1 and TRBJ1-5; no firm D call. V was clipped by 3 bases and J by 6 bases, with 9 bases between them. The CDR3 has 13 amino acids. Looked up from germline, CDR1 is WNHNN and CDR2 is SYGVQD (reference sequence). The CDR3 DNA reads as TGCGCCAGCAGTGAAGGAGTTAGTCAGCCCCAGCATTTT. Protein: CASSEGVSQPQHF.

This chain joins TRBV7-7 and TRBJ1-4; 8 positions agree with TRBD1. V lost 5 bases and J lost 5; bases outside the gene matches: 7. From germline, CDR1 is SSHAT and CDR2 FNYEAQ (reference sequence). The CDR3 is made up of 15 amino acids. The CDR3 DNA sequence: TGTGCCAGCAGCCAAACGACAGGGGCCAATGAAAAACTGTTTTTT. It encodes CASSQTTGANEKLFF.

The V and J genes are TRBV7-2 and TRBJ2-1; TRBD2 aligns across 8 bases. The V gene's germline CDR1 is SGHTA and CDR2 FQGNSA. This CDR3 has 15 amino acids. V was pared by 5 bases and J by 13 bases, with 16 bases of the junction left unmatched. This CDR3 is CASSEHGGARGFQFF. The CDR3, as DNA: TGTGCCAGCAGCGAACACGGGGGGGCTCGTGGATTTCAGTTCTTC.

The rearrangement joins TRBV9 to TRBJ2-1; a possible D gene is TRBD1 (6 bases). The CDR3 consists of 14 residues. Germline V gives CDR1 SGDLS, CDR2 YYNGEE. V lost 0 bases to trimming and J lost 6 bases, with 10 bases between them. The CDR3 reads CASSVGTEGNEQFF. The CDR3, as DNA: TGTGCCAGCAGCGTAGGGACAGAGGGCAATGAGCAGTTCTTC.

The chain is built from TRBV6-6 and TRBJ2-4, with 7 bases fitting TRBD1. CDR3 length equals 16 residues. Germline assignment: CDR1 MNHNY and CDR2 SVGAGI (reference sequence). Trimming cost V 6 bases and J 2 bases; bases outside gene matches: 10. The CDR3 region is CASSLDRVGTKNIQYF. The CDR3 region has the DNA TGTGCCAGCAGCCTCGACAGGGTCGGGACCAAAAACATTCAGTACTTC.

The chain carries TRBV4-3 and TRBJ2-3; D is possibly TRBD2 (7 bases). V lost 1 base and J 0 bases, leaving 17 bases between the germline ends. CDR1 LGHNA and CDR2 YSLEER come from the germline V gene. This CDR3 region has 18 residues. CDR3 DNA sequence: TGCGCCAGCAGCCAAGTGGGGGCGGGGGTAACTAGCACAGATACGCAGTATTTT. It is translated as CASSQVGAGVTSTDTQYF.

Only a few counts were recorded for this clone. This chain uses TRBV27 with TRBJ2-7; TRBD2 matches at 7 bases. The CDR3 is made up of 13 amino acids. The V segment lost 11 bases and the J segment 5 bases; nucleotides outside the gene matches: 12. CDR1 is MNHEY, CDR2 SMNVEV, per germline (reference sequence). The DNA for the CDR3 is TGTGCCGTAGCCCGGACTAGTTACGACGAGCAGTACTTC. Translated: CAVARTSYDEQYF.

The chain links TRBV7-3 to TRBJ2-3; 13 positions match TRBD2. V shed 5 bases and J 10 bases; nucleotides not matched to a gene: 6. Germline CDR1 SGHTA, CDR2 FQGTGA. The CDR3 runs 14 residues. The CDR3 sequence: CASSQGLAGPPQYF. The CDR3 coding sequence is TGTGCCAGCAGCCAGGGACTAGCGGGGCCTCCGCAGTATTTT.

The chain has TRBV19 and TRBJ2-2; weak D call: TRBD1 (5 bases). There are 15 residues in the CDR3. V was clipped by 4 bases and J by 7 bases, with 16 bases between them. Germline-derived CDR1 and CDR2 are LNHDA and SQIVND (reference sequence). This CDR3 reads CASSKGRTIGGELFF. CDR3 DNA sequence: TGTGCCAGTAGTAAGGGGCGGACGATAGGCGGGGAGCTGTTTTTT. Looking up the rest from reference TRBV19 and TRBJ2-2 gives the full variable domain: DGGITQSPKYLFRKEGQNVTLSCEQNLNHDAMYWYRQDPGQGLRLIYYSQIVNDFQKGDIAEGYSVSREKKESFPLTVTSAQKNPTAFYLCASSKGRTIGGELFFGEGSRLTVL.

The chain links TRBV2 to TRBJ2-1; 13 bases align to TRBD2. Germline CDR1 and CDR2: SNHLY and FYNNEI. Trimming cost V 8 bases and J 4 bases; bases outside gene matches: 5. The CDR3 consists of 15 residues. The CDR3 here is CASGTSGAGYNEQFF. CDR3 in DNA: TGTGCCAGCGGGACTAGCGGGGCTGGGTACAATGAGCAGTTCTTC. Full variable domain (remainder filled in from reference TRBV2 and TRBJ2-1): EPEVTQTPSHQVTQMGQEVILRCVPISNHLYFYWYRQILGQKVEFLVSFYNNEISEKSEIFDDQFSVERPDGSNFTLKIRSTKLEDSAMYFCASGTSGAGYNEQFFGPGTRLTVL.

CDR3 amino acids: CASSLGANTEAFF. The CDR3 nucleotides read TGTGCCAGCAGCTTGGGCGCGAACACTGAAGCTTTCTTT. This chain joins TRBV5-6 and TRBJ1-1; D is unclear. Germline V gene data show CDR1 as SGHDT and CDR2 as YYEEEE. The CDR3 has 13 residues. V was cut by 0 bases and J by 1 base, with 4 bases left in between.

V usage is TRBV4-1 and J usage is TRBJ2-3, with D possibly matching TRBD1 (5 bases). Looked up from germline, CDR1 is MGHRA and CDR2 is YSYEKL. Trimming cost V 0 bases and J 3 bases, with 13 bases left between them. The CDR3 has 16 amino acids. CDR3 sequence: CASSQEGASHTDTQYF. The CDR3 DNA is TGCGCCAGCAGCCAAGAAGGGGCAAGTCATACAGATACGCAGTATTTT.

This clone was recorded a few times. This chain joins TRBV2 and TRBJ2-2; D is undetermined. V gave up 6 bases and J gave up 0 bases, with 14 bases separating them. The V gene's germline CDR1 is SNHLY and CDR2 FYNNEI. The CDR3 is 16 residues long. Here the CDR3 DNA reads TGTGCCAGCAGCAGATTTCCAATTACGAACACCGGGGAGCTGTTTTTT. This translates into CASSRFPITNTGELFF.

CDR3 sequence: CASSLYTLAEQETQYF. The CDR3 DNA sequence: TGTGCCAGCAGCCTTTATACCCTAGCGGAGCAAGAGACCCAGTACTTC. The chain recombines TRBV2 with TRBJ2-5; 7 bases match TRBD2. V trimming: 6 bases; J trimming: 2 bases; junction bases outside the gene matches: 12. CDR1 is SNHLY, CDR2 FYNNEI, per germline. CDR3 size: 16 residues. Complete variable domain (other parts from reference TRBV2 and TRBJ2-5): EPEVTQTPSHQVTQMGQEVILRCVPISNHLYFYWYRQILGQKVEFLVSFYNNEISEKSEIFDDQFSVERPDGSNFTLKIRSTKLEDSAMYFCASSLYTLAEQETQYFGPGTRLLVL.

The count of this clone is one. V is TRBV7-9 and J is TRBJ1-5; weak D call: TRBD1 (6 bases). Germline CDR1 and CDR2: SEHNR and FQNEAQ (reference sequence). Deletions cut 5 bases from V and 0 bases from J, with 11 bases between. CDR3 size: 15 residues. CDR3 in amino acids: CASSAGQSSNQPQHF. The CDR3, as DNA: TGTGCCAGCAGCGCTGGACAGAGTAGCAATCAGCCCCAGCATTTT.

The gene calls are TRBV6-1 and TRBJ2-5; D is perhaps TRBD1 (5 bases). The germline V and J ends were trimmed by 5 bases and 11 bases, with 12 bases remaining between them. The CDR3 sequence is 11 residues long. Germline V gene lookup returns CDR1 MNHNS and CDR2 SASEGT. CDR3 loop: CASSFQGLQYF. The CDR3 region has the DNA TGTGCCAGCAGTTTTCAGGGATTACAGTACTTC.